These 26 T cell receptor beta chains came from one sample sequenced in a study of T-cell reconstitution after alpha-beta-depleted transplantation in children (dated by TCRdb to the mid-2010s). The library was made by PCR. For sequencing, an Illumina HiSeq 2500 was employed. TCR libraries were prepared with molecular barcoding, using unique molecular identifiers to normalize TCRbeta repertoire quantification. TCRdb reprocessed the public reads (quality trimming at Q25 with fastp, clone calling with MiXCR) and kept in-frame beta chains. A single entry per CDR3 protein holds the most common genes and DNA from its merged rows. This sample holds some 200,000 distinct CDR3 sequences; 7% to 9% were observed only once. Clones ranked in the top ten supply roughly 36% of the sample. Per the publication, the treatment or condition label means: allogeneic hematopoietic cell transplantation with graft depleted of TCRalphabeta T cells and CD19 B cells.

This sample comprised PBMCs, mostly from graft donor cells, obtained 360 days after TCRalphabeta/CD19-depleted stem cell transplant. The origin of the receptors is a male patient under 10 years old who had a stem cell transplant for acute myeloid leukemia, so the T cells may come from the graft donor.

This clonotype was seen a handful of times. This chain links TRBV19 with TRBJ2-1; 10 positions agree with TRBD2. CDR1 is LNHDA and CDR2 is SQIVND in the germline V gene (reference sequence). Losses at the gene ends were 7 bases for V and 0 bases for J; bases not matched to a gene: 6. This CDR3 is built from 16 residues. The CDR3 DNA is TGTGCCAGTACCCCGGGACTAGCGAGCTCCTACAATGAGCAGTTCTTC. This sequence encodes CASTPGLASSYNEQFF.

V usage is TRBV29-1 and J usage is TRBJ2-7; possibly TRBD1 for D (6 bases). Germline CDR1 SQVTM, CDR2 ANQGSEA. V was trimmed by 6 bases and J by 7 bases, leaving 13 bases between them. The CDR3 is 11 residues long. The CDR3 loop reads CSVPGEPEQYF. For the CDR3, the DNA is TGCAGCGTGCCAGGGGAGCCTGAGCAGTACTTC.

The chain recombines TRBV6-1 with TRBJ2-1; 7 nucleotides agree with TRBD2. The CDR3 contains 14 residues. The germline V gene encodes CDR1 MNHNS and CDR2 SASEGT. J gave up 2 bases and V 8 bases, and 6 bases lay outside the gene matches. CDR3 sequence (DNA): TGTGCCAGCCTAAGCGGGGCGCCCTACAATGAGCAGTTCTTC. It encodes CASLSGAPYNEQFF.

The rearrangement uses TRBV20-1 and TRBJ1-6, with unresolved D. The germline gives CDR1 DFQATT, CDR2 SNEGSKA (reference sequence). Deletions cut 0 bases from V and 6 bases from J, with 9 bases between. The CDR3 contains 14 residues. The CDR3 protein is CSARDLARNSPLHF. The CDR3 DNA follows: TGCAGTGCTAGAGATCTGGCGCGTAATTCACCCCTCCACTTT.

This clonotype was observed many times. The chain employs TRBV12-3 or TRBV12-4 and TRBJ2-3; 8 bases align to TRBD2. V was clipped by 4 bases and J by 4 bases; unmatched bases: 16. CDR3 size: 18 residues. This CDR3 reads CASSWEKRGPSVADTQYF. CDR3 in DNA: TGTGCCAGCAGTTGGGAGAAGCGGGGGCCGTCTGTGGCAGATACGCAGTATTTT.

The table lists this clonotype with many counts. J is TRBJ2-3 and V is TRBV11-2; D unclear. Germline assignment: CDR1 SGHAT and CDR2 FQNNGV. V lost 0 bases, J lost 0 bases, and 13 bases lay in between. This CDR3 is 17 amino acids long. CDR3 region: CASSLEGRVTSTDTQYF. The CDR3 DNA follows: TGTGCCAGCAGCTTAGAGGGCAGAGTGACTAGCACAGATACGCAGTATTTT.

This clonotype was seen ten or more times. V is TRBV7-9 and J is TRBJ1-1; 9 nucleotides match TRBD1. The CDR3 runs to 15 residues. Germline V gene sequence: CDR1 SEHNR, CDR2 FQNEAQ (reference sequence). V was pared by 5 bases and J by 2 bases, with 6 bases of the junction left unmatched. The CDR3 DNA reads TGTGCCAGCAGCCTCGGGACAGGGTTTAACACTGAAGCTTTCTTT. Its translation: CASSLGTGFNTEAFF.

The table lists this clonotype with a few counts. V gene TRBV7-8 combines with J gene TRBJ2-2; the D gene is possibly TRBD2 (5 bases). Trimming left V 2 bases short and J 4 bases short, with 8 bases between. In germline, CDR1 is SGHVS, CDR2 FQNEAQ. The CDR3 spans 14 residues. CDR3 region: CASSLQSGTGELFF. The CDR3 nucleotides read TGTGCCAGCAGCTTACAGAGCGGCACCGGGGAGCTGTTTTTT.

This clonotype was picked up a small number of times. The chain employs TRBV20-1 and TRBJ2-5, with D perhaps TRBD1 (6 bases). Trimming stripped 5 bases from V and 4 bases from J, with 14 bases between. Germline CDR1 DFQATT, CDR2 SNEGSKA (reference sequence). This CDR3 spans 13 amino acids. The DNA of the CDR3 is TGCAGTGCTCCCCCAACAGGGAGAGAGACCCAGTACTTC. Its protein product is CSAPPTGRETQYF.

This clonotype was recorded many times. This sequence joins TRBV20-1 and TRBJ2-3; TRBD1 matches at 11 bases. Germline V gene sequence: CDR1 DFQATT, CDR2 SNEGSKA (reference sequence). The V segment lost 6 bases and the J segment 5 bases; nucleotides outside the gene matches: 7. CDR3 length: 14 amino acids. CDR3 sequence: CSARTGGAIDTQYF. The CDR3 nucleotides are TGCAGTGCACGGACAGGGGGCGCGATAGATACGCAGTATTTT.

This clonotype turned up a few times. The V and J genes are TRBV20-1 and TRBJ2-5; 8 nucleotides line up with TRBD2. Trimming cost V 3 bases and J 5 bases; bases outside gene matches: 8. CDR1 and CDR2 from the germline V gene are DFQATT and SNEGSKA (reference sequence). The length of the CDR3 is 14 residues. The CDR3 region is CSARHSGVAETQYF. CDR3 nucleotides: TGCAGTGCTAGGCATAGCGGGGTCGCGGAGACCCAGTACTTC.

This sequence joins TRBV5-1 and TRBJ2-7; 8 bases line up with TRBD2. The CDR3 is 14 residues long. Trimming took 4 bases from V and 5 from J; bases not matched to a gene: 8. Germline assignment: CDR1 SGHRS and CDR2 YFSETQ. The CDR3 loop is CASSPGLVRHEQYF. The CDR3 DNA follows: TGCGCCAGCAGCCCGGGACTAGTTCGCCACGAGCAGTACTTC.

This clonotype was seen ten or more times. The chain recombines TRBV5-1 with TRBJ2-7; TRBD2 aligns across 12 bases. CDR1 SGHRS and CDR2 YFSETQ come from the germline V gene. V was clipped by 3 bases and J by 3 bases; unmatched bases: 7. The CDR3 is 16 amino acids. The chain's CDR3 is CASSYRTSGTFYEQYF. CDR3 sequence (DNA): TGCGCCAGCAGCTATAGGACTAGCGGGACCTTCTACGAGCAGTACTTC.

This clonotype has more than one count but fewer than ten. The V gene is TRBV5-1, the J gene TRBJ1-1; 11 nucleotides align to TRBD1. Per the germline V gene, CDR1 is SGHRS and CDR2 is YFSETQ. Trimming cost V 0 bases and J 6 bases; bases outside gene matches: 10. The CDR3 is 17 amino acids. The CDR3 DNA reads as TGCGCCAGCAGCTTGGCAGGACAGGGGGCCGGTGGGGCTGAAGCTTTCTTT. This codes for CASSLAGQGAGGAEAFF.

This rearrangement joins TRBV4-2 to TRBJ1-5, with TRBD1 matching 11 bases. Germline lookup yields CDR1 LGHNA and CDR2 YNFKEQ. This CDR3 has 17 amino acids. V lost 1 base to trimming and J lost 5 bases; unmatched junction nucleotides: 7. The CDR3 region is CASSQVLAGQGDQPQHF. CDR3 DNA: TGTGCCAGCAGCCAAGTTCTCGCGGGACAGGGGGATCAGCCCCAGCATTTT.

This chain links TRBV5-1 with TRBJ2-7; a weak D match, TRBD1 (6 bases). This CDR3 is 14 amino acids long. Germline V gene lookup returns CDR1 SGHRS and CDR2 YFSETQ. V was shortened by 2 bases and J by 6 bases, with 15 bases between the two germline ends. The CDR3 spells CASSFRQVEGEQYV. DNA of the CDR3: TGCGCCAGCAGCTTCAGACAGGTTGAGGGCGAGCAGTACGTC.

This clonotype was counted a few times. The chain employs TRBV2 and TRBJ1-1; D perhaps matches TRBD1 (5 bases). Germline V gene sequence: CDR1 SNHLY, CDR2 FYNNEI. The V and J ends lost 7 bases and 9 bases respectively, with 21 bases between them. This CDR3 spans 14 amino acids. This CDR3 is CASTDYPTAPKAFF. CDR3 coding DNA: TGTGCCAGCACAGACTACCCGACAGCGCCTAAAGCTTTCTTT.

This clonotype was picked up a small number of times. This rearrangement joins TRBV7-8 to TRBJ2-5; TRBD2 aligns across 8 bases. V lost 0 bases and J lost 1; bases outside the gene matches: 1. This CDR3 is built from 15 residues. Germline lookup yields CDR1 SGHVS and CDR2 FQNEAQ. DNA for the CDR3: TGTGCCAGCAGCTTAGCCGGGACTAGCCAAGAGACCCAGTACTTC. Translation: CASSLAGTSQETQYF.

This clonotype has only a few counts. This chain connects TRBV12-3 or TRBV12-4 to TRBJ2-7; D may correspond to TRBD1 or TRBD2 (5 bases each). This CDR3 has 15 residues. Trimming stripped 3 bases from V and 0 bases from J, with 12 bases between. The CDR3 nucleotides are TGTGCCAGCAGTTTTGTTGAGGGGTCCTCCTACGAGCAGTACTTC. Protein sequence: CASSFVEGSSYEQYF.

The genes are TRBV24-1 and TRBJ2-2; D ambiguous. The CDR3 spans 14 residues. Trimming pared 2 bases from V and 2 bases from J, leaving 5 bases between. Germline CDR1 reads KGHDR; CDR2 reads SFDVKD. Written as DNA, the CDR3 is TGTGCCACCAGTGATTGGAGCAACACCGGGGAGCTGTTTTTT. Its protein product is CATSDWSNTGELFF.

This clonotype was observed a few times. V is TRBV4-3 and J is TRBJ2-1, with D possibly TRBD2 on 5 matching bases. The CDR3 covers 14 residues. From germline, CDR1 is LGHNA and CDR2 YSLEER. V shed 5 bases and J shed 7 bases, with 15 bases lying between them. The CDR3 sequence is CASSYELSGNEQFF. The CDR3 DNA reads TGCGCCAGCAGCTATGAGCTCTCGGGGAATGAGCAGTTCTTC.

This clonotype was seen at least ten times. V gene TRBV12-3 or TRBV12-4 combines with J gene TRBJ2-2, with 8 nucleotides matching TRBD2. The CDR3 is made up of 15 amino acids. J gave up 5 bases and V 4 bases, and 6 bases lay outside the gene matches. The CDR3 loop reads CASSSIAGQTGELFF. CDR3 bases: TGTGCCAGCAGTTCTATAGCGGGACAAACCGGGGAGCTGTTTTTT.

This chain joins TRBV10-3 and TRBJ2-1; weak D call: TRBD2 (5 bases). The germline V gene encodes CDR1 ENHRY and CDR2 SYGVKD. V was trimmed by 7 bases and J by 8 bases, leaving 12 bases between them. The CDR3 covers 12 residues. CDR3 loop: CAIKGPEDEQFF. The DNA for the CDR3 is TGTGCCATCAAAGGTCCGGAGGATGAGCAGTTCTTC.

This rearrangement joins TRBV6-5 to TRBJ2-1; 12 bases line up with TRBD2. The CDR3 covers 14 residues. Trimming cost V 0 bases and J 10 bases; bases outside gene matches: 1. Looked up from germline, CDR1 is MNHEY and CDR2 is SVGAGI. Written as DNA, the CDR3 is TGTGCCAGCAGTTACTCTGGACTAGCGGGGGAGCAGTTCTTC. Translated, it gives CASSYSGLAGEQFF.

CDR3 region: CASSFWSGPNQPQHF. The CDR3 DNA sequence: TGTGCCAGCAGTTTTTGGTCGGGGCCCAATCAGCCCCAGCATTTT. The J gene is TRBJ1-5, the V gene TRBV12-3 or TRBV12-4; D is perhaps TRBD1 (5 bases). The CDR3 is 15 residues long. Deletions cut 3 bases from V and 3 bases from J, with 12 bases between.

The chain links TRBV12-3 or TRBV12-4 to TRBJ2-1, with TRBD2 as a possible D gene (7 bases). Trimming cost V 8 bases and J 5 bases, with 31 bases left between them. CDR3 size: 19 residues. DNA for the CDR3: TGTGCCAGCTCTCTCGGGGGGTCCGGGACAACGAGGTCCCACAATGAGCAGTTCTTC. It encodes CASSLGGSGTTRSHNEQFF.